This T cell receptor beta chain was recovered during a study of cytomegalovirus exposure and HLA in healthy donors. Notes on the study in general: The study reported that TCR beta sequences accurately predicted HLA-A and HLA-B alleles in most subjects. Some highly shared sequence variants likely arose as a pipeline artifact. In vitro experiments confirmed that three CMV-associated chains were specific for CMV antigens. Later work associated 16,951 TCR beta sequences with HLA alleles at 0.05 false discovery rate.

As concerns this clone: What it binds is unknown.

The PCR employed 60 Vbeta primers together with 13 Jbeta primers. Sequenced by immunoSEQ multiplex PCR; TCRdb stores in-frame clones only, minus some. The table records around 200,000 clones, around 83% of them present only once. The sequencing input was PBMCs. This receptor was identified in a woman aged 50 to 65 in good health and CMV-seropositive.

The CDR3 nucleotides are TGCACCAGCAGCCAAGTCCTAGCGGGGCCCACAGATACGCAGTATTTT. This translates into CTSSQVLAGPTDTQYF. This chain uses TRBV1 with TRBJ2-3; TRBD2 is the table's D call and was not checked against the DNA. TRBV1 is noted as a pseudogene. The CDR3 length is 16 residues.